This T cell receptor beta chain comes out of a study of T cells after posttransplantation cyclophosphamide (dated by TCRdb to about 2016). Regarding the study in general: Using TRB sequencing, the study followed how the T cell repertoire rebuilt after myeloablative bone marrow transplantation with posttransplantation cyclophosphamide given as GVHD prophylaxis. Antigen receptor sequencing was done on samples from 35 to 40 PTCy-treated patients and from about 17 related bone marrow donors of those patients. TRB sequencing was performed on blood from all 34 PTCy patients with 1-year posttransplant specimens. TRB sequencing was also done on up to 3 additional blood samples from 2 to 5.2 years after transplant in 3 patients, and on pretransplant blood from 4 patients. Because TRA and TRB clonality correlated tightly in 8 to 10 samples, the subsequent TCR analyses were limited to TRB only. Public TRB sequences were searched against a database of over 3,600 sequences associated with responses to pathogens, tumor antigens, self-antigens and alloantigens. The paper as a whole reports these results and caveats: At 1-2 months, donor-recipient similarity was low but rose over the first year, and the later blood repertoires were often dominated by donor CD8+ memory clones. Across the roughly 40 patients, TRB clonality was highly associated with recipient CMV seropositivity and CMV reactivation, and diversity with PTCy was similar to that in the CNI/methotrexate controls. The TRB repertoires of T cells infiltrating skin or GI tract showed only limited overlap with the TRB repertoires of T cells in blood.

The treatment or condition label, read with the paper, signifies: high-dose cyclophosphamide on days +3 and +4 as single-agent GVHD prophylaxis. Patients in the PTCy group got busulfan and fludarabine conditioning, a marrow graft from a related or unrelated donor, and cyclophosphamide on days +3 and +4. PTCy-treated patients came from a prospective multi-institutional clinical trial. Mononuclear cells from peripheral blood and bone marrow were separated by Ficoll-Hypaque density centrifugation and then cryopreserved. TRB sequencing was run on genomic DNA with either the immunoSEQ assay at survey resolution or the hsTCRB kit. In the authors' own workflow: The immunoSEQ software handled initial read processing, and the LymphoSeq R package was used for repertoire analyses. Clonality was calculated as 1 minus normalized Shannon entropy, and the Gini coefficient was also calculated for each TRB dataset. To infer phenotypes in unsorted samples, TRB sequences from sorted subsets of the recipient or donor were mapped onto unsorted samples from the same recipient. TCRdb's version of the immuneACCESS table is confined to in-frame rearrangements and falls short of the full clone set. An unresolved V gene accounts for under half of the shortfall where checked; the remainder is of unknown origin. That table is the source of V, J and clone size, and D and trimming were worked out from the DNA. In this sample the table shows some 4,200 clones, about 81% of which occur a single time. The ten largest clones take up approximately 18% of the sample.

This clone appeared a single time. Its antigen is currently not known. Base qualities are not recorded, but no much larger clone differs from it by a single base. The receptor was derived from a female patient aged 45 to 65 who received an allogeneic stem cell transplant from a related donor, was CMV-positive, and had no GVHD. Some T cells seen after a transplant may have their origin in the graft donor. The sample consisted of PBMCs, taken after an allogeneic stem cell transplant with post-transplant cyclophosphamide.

The CDR3: CASSSSGRGSYNEQFF. The nucleotide sequence reads as follows: TGTGCCAGCAGCTCAAGCGGGAGGGGCTCCTACAATGAGCAGTTCTTC. Recombination connected TRBV7-2 to TRBJ2-1; 10 of the junction bases match TRBD2. Its CDR3 holds 16 amino acids, cysteine through phenylalanine. Kept here is only the CDR3 DNA, which spans 48 bases and is read in frame from base 1. CDR1 and CDR2 are drawn from the germline V gene: SGHTA, FQGNSA. From V the trimming removes 4 bases and from J it removes 0 bases, while the gene matches leave 3 bases of the junction unaccounted for.